A selection of T cell receptor beta chains follows, all from one sample in a study of blood T cell repertoires in COVID-19. The assay was immunoSEQ multiplex PCR, and TCRdb's table has in-frame clones only and misses some. The sample has roughly 200,000 clones, 90% seen once. Material for sequencing was peripheral blood. The receptors stem from a man aged 45-65 years with acute or convalescent COVID-19. Both conserved end residues are part of each CDR3. D genes are given only for firm matches. Clone size is given for some rows only: seen once, a few or many times, or a class if the clone is expanded.

J: TRBJ1-1; D: NA; size: few; V: TRBV4-2; DNA: TGTGCCAGCAGCCCCCAAAGGGGGAACACTGAAGCTTTCTTT; CDR3: CASSPQRGNTEAFF
J: TRBJ2-1; D: TRBD1; size: NA; V: TRBV4-2; DNA: TGTGCCAGCAGCCAAGGGATAAGGACAGGGGTCAATGAGCAGTTCTTC; CDR3: CASSQGIRTGVNEQFF
J: TRBJ1-5; D: TRBD1; size: NA; V: TRBV28; DNA: TGTGCCAGCAGTACACAGGGGGCAGGCAATCAGCCCCAGCATTTT; CDR3: CASSTQGAGNQPQHF
J: TRBJ1-4; D: TRBD1; size: NA; V: TRBV29-1; DNA: TGCAGCGTTGCGACAGGGGGCGGCAATGAAAAACTGTTTTTT; CDR3: CSVATGGGNEKLFF
J: TRBJ2-5; D: TRBD2; size: NA; V: TRBV7-2; DNA: TGTGCCAGCAGCTTAACGGGGGGGCAAGAGACCCAGTACTTC; CDR3: CASSLTGGQETQYF
J: TRBJ1-1; D: NA; size: NA; V: TRBV13; DNA: TGTGCCAGCAGCTTAGGCGGGACACTGAACACTGAAGCTTTCTTT; CDR3: CASSLGGTLNTEAFF
J: TRBJ2-5; D: TRBD2; size: NA; V: TRBV10-3; DNA: TGTGCCACCCGAGCGGGAGTTGGCGAGACCCAGTACTTC; CDR3: CATRAGVGETQYF
J: TRBJ2-1; D: TRBD2; size: NA; V: TRBV9; DNA: TGTGCCAGCAGCCCCAGTAGCGGGAGGGCCGACAATGAGCAGTTCTTC; CDR3: CASSPSSGRADNEQFF
J: TRBJ1-1; D: NA; size: NA; V: TRBV12-5; DNA: TGTGCTAGTGGTTTGGTAAGGGGTAAAGCTTTCTTT; CDR3: CASGLVRGKAFF
J: TRBJ1-2; D: NA; size: NA; V: TRBV20-1; DNA: TGCAGTGCTCTAGACGAAGATGGCTACACCTTC; CDR3: CSALDEDGYTF
J: TRBJ2-5; D: TRBD2; size: once; V: TRBV10-3; DNA: TGTGCCATCAGTGCCGGAACTAGCGGCGCGCTTAGGGAGACCCAGTACTTC; CDR3: CAISAGTSGALRETQYF
J: TRBJ2-3; D: NA; size: NA; V: TRBV15; DNA: TGTGCCACCAGCAGCTTGCTGGGCTCTAGCACAGATACGCAGTATTTT; CDR3: CATSSLLGSSTDTQYF
J: TRBJ1-3; D: NA; size: NA; V: TRBV4-3; DNA: TGCGCCAGCAGCCAAGATGACAGGTCCTACTCTGGAAACACCATATATTTT; CDR3: CASSQDDRSYSGNTIYF
J: TRBJ1-2; D: TRBD1; size: NA; V: TRBV5-4; DNA: TGTGCCAGCAGCTTGACAGGGGGAACCTACTATGGCTACACCTTC; CDR3: CASSLTGGTYYGYTF
J: TRBJ2-1; D: NA; size: NA; V: TRBV19; DNA: TGTGCCAGTAGTATAGAAGGGAGACTTGACAATGAGCAGTTCTTC; CDR3: CASSIEGRLDNEQFF
J: TRBJ1-4; D: NA; size: NA; V: TRBV19; DNA: TGTGCCAGTAGGTTCGGGAGTACGGAAAAACTGTTTTTT; CDR3: CASRFGSTEKLFF
J: TRBJ1-6; D: NA; size: NA; V: TRBV10-3; DNA: TGTGCCATCAGTGAGTCCGGACAGTTGAATTCACCCCTCCACTTT; CDR3: CAISESGQLNSPLHF
J: TRBJ1-1; D: TRBD1; size: NA; V: TRBV7-8; DNA: TGTGCCAGCAGCTTAGGACAGGGGGAGACTGAAGCTTTCTTT; CDR3: CASSLGQGETEAFF
J: TRBJ2-1; D: TRBD2; size: NA; V: TRBV9; DNA: TGTGCCAGCAGCGCCCTTAGGGGGGGTAGCGGGGTGAGCTCCTACAATGAGCAGTTCTTC; CDR3: CASSALRGGSGVSSYNEQFF
J: TRBJ2-3; D: NA; size: NA; V: TRBV11-1; DNA: TGTGCCAGCAGCTTAGCGCCGACAGGTGATACGCAGTATTTT; CDR3: CASSLAPTGDTQYF
J: TRBJ2-3; D: TRBD1; size: NA; V: TRBV27; DNA: TGTGCCAGCAGTATCCTGAGGACAGGGGGCGAGGGAGATACGCAGTATTTT; CDR3: CASSILRTGGEGDTQYF
J: TRBJ2-1; D: TRBD2; size: few; V: TRBV19; DNA: TGTGCCAGTAGTAGGTGGACTAGCGAGAATGAGCAGTTCTTC; CDR3: CASSRWTSENEQFF
J: TRBJ2-6; D: NA; size: NA; V: TRBV7-8; DNA: TGTGCCAGCAGCTTACGCTCTGGGGCCAACGTCCTGACTTTC; CDR3: CASSLRSGANVLTF
J: TRBJ2-1; D: NA; size: NA; V: TRBV7-3; DNA: TGTGCCAGCAGCGCACAACACAGCTCCTACAATGAGCAGTTCTTC; CDR3: CASSAQHSSYNEQFF
J: TRBJ2-5; D: TRBD2; size: few; V: TRBV12-3/TRBV12-4; DNA: TGTGCCAGCACGGGGGGGCGGCAAGAGACCCAGTACTTC; CDR3: CASTGGRQETQYF
J: TRBJ2-3; D: NA; size: NA; V: TRBV5-4; DNA: TGTGCCAGCAGCTTAGCGATAGGGGACACAGATACGCAGTATTTT; CDR3: CASSLAIGDTDTQYF
J: TRBJ2-1; D: TRBD1; size: NA; V: TRBV24-1; DNA: TGTGCCACCAGTGACTTGGGACAGCCCAATGAGCAGTTCTTC; CDR3: CATSDLGQPNEQFF
J: TRBJ1-2; D: NA; size: NA; V: TRBV7-3; DNA: TGTGCCAGCAGCTTAAACTCGGTTGGTGGCTACACCTTC; CDR3: CASSLNSVGGYTF
J: TRBJ2-1; D: TRBD2; size: few; V: TRBV10-1; DNA: TGCGCCAGCAGTGACTGGCGGGAGGACAATGAGCAGTTCTTC; CDR3: CASSDWREDNEQFF
J: TRBJ2-4; D: TRBD2; size: NA; V: TRBV6-2/TRBV6-3; DNA: TGTGCCAGCAGCCCGGGGGGGACCAAAAACATTCAGTACTTC; CDR3: CASSPGGTKNIQYF
J: TRBJ1-4; D: NA; size: NA; V: TRBV9; DNA: TGTGCCAGCAGCGTACAGGGAGATGCGGGAGAAAAACTGTTTTTT; CDR3: CASSVQGDAGEKLFF
J: TRBJ2-5; D: TRBD1; size: NA; V: TRBV7-2; DNA: TGTGCCAGCAGCTTAGGCCAGTTCAGGGGGCGATCTGAGACCCAGTACTTC; CDR3: CASSLGQFRGRSETQYF
J: TRBJ1-1; D: TRBD1; size: NA; V: TRBV28; DNA: TGTGCCAGCAGCCGGGACAGGCCTCAAGGAACTGAAGCTTTCTTT; CDR3: CASSRDRPQGTEAFF
J: TRBJ1-2; D: NA; size: NA; V: TRBV9; DNA: TGTGCCAGCAGCGTCGGAGGAGGGGGGGTCTATGGCTACACCTTC; CDR3: CASSVGGGGVYGYTF
J: TRBJ1-5; D: TRBD1; size: NA; V: TRBV19; DNA: TGTGCCAGTAATCCCGGGACAGAAAGCAATCAGCCCCAGCATTTT; CDR3: CASNPGTESNQPQHF
J: TRBJ2-6; D: NA; size: NA; V: TRBV6-1; DNA: TGTGCCAGCAGTGAAGCGGGGCAGGCCAACGTCCTGACTTTC; CDR3: CASSEAGQANVLTF
J: TRBJ2-6; D: NA; size: once; V: TRBV6-5; DNA: TGTGCCAGCAGTCCCAGTACCTCTGGGGCCAACGTCCTGACTTTC; CDR3: CASSPSTSGANVLTF
J: TRBJ2-1; D: TRBD1; size: once; V: TRBV7-9; DNA: TGTGCCAGCAGCTTGCAGGGGGCGTTTACACATGAGCAGTTCTTC; CDR3: CASSLQGAFTHEQFF
J: TRBJ1-2; D: TRBD1; size: NA; V: TRBV19; DNA: TGTGCCAGTAGTCCTCGGGACAGGAGCTATGGCTACACCTTC; CDR3: CASSPRDRSYGYTF
J: TRBJ1-5; D: NA; size: NA; V: TRBV10-3; DNA: TGTGCCATCTCAAGCGGGGATCAGCCCCAGCATTTT; CDR3: CAISSGDQPQHF
J: TRBJ1-6; D: TRBD1; size: NA; V: TRBV7-2; DNA: TGTGCCAGCAGGTCCACCGGGACAGGGGGCCGTTCACCCCTCCACTTT; CDR3: CASRSTGTGGRSPLHF
J: TRBJ2-3; D: TRBD2; size: few; V: TRBV7-9; DNA: TGTGCCAGCAGCCCTCCCGGGGGGGCAAGGACAGATACGCAGTATTTT; CDR3: CASSPPGGARTDTQYF
J: TRBJ1-2; D: TRBD1; size: NA; V: TRBV7-9; DNA: TGTGCCAGCAGCTCCTCCGGCAGGGGGCCCACCGCTTCCTATGGCTACACCTTC; CDR3: CASSSSGRGPTASYGYTF
J: TRBJ2-5; D: TRBD1; size: NA; V: TRBV3-1/TRBV3-2; DNA: TGTGCCAGCAGCCAAGATCGGACAGGGGGTAAGGAGACCCAGTACTTC; CDR3: CASSQDRTGGKETQYF
J: TRBJ1-1; D: NA; size: NA; V: TRBV28; DNA: TGTGCCGCACATCAACAGGGAATGGCTTTCTTT; CDR3: CAAHQQGMAFF
J: TRBJ1-3; D: NA; size: NA; V: TRBV12-3/TRBV12-4; DNA: TGTGCCAGCAGTTTCTTTGGAAACACCATATATTTT; CDR3: CASSFFGNTIYF
J: TRBJ1-5; D: TRBD1; size: NA; V: TRBV5-8; DNA: TGTGCCAGCAGCTTGGGGGACAGTAGCAATCAGCCCCAGCATTTT; CDR3: CASSLGDSSNQPQHF
J: TRBJ2-3; D: NA; size: NA; V: TRBV27; DNA: TGTGCCAGCAGTATCAGACAGCTTAGCACAGATACGCAGTATTTT; CDR3: CASSIRQLSTDTQYF
J: TRBJ1-6; D: NA; size: once; V: TRBV11-2; DNA: TGTGCCAGCAGCTTTGAGAGGGTCCGTGGGGCACCCCTCCACTTT; CDR3: CASSFERVRGAPLHF
J: TRBJ2-7; D: TRBD1; size: NA; V: TRBV18; DNA: TGTGCCAGCTCACCACCGCCGGGGACAGGCGGCGAGCAGTACTTC; CDR3: CASSPPPGTGGEQYF
J: TRBJ1-2; D: NA; size: NA; V: TRBV6-5; DNA: TGTGCCAGCAGTCCCCGAGGGAGACCTAACTATGGCTACACCTTC; CDR3: CASSPRGRPNYGYTF
J: TRBJ1-5; D: TRBD1; size: NA; V: TRBV12-3/TRBV12-4; DNA: TGTGCCAGCAGAGAGACAGGGGTTCAGCCCCAGCATTTT; CDR3: CASRETGVQPQHF
J: TRBJ1-2; D: NA; size: NA; V: TRBV5-1; DNA: TGCGCCAGCAGCTCATATGGCAGGCTGATTAACTATGGCTACACCTTC; CDR3: CASSSYGRLINYGYTF
J: TRBJ2-2; D: TRBD1; size: once; V: TRBV4-2; DNA: TGTGCCAGCAGCCCAACAGGGGGAATTAACACCGGGGAGCTGTTTTTT; CDR3: CASSPTGGINTGELFF